This T cell receptor beta chain was observed in a study of T-cell memory formation after mild COVID-19. General study results and limits: Unconfirmed was the SARS-CoV-2 specificity of second-wave clones that peaked on day 37. Memory from before infection featured some responding clones, which suggests cross-reactive memory joined. For contracting clones, CD4+ ones sat mainly in CM and EM, CD8+ in EMRA.

The CDR3 runs 15 residues. Germline trimming cut 2 bases from V and 4 bases from J; bases unmatched to any gene: 4. The germline CDR1 and CDR2 sequences are SGHVS and FQNEAQ. A note on this clonotype: Its antigen is not known.

Constant-segment-primed 5'RACE gave TCR alpha and TCR beta cDNA libraries with sample barcodes and UMIs. TCRdb recomputed calls from the 5' RACE reads with MiXCR, one row per CDR3 protein. The data show roughly 48,000 distinct CDR3 sequences, roughly 27% seen once. The sequenced material came from PBMCs or a T cell subset sorted from them (not recorded which). The V gene is TRBV7-8, the J gene TRBJ2-4; 8 bases map to TRBD1. The clonotype originates from a man aged 18-30 years who had mild COVID-19 (a few samples of this study predate the infection). Cell type and time point are not known. The CDR3 nucleotides are TGTGCCAGCAGCTTACAGACAGGGGCAAAAAACATTCAGTACTTC. Translation: CASSLQTGAKNIQYF.